This T cell receptor (beta chain) was recorded in a study of T-cell reconstitution after alpha-beta-depleted transplantation in children (dated by TCRdb to 2016 to 2018). Background for the entire study: The study quantitatively tracked T-cell immune reconstitution after TCRalphabeta/CD19-depleted allogeneic hematopoietic cell transplantation in children using TCR repertoire profiling.

The method behind the library was PCR. TCRdb names Illumina HiSeq 2500 as the instrument used. Molecular barcoding was employed in the preparation of TCR libraries, with unique molecular identifiers being used to normalize TCRbeta repertoire quantification. TCRdb itself trimmed the public reads at Q25 with fastp, ran MiXCR and retained productive beta chains. Duplicate CDR3 protein sequences are folded into a single record with the most common DNA and genes. Present in this sample are approximately 400,000 distinct CDR3 sequences, 9.5% to 13% of which were seen just once. Of the sample, roughly 6% falls within the top ten clones. The CDR3 starts with the cysteine, ends with the valine, and has 15 residues. Left in the record is the CDR3 DNA by itself, 45 bases read in frame from the first base. CDR1 and CDR2 (SGHTA, FQGNSA) derive from the germline V gene. V is shortened by 1 base, J by 6 bases, and the region joining them spans 16 bases.

This clonotype was seen repeatedly, ten times or more. Its antigen target is currently unknown. The input lacks base qualities; no much larger clone sits a single base away. This specimen was PBMCs from the stem cell graft donor, taken from the stem cell graft. The receptor chain draws on TRBV7-2 and TRBJ2-7; tentative D gene TRBD1, with 7 bases matching. The source of this sequence is a human donor who donated a stem cell graft to a child with acute myeloid leukemia. The sequenced DNA: TGTGCCAGCAGCTTAGTGGTGCAGGGGGGTTCCGAGCAGTACGTC. This translates into CASSLVVQGGSEQYV.